A selection of T cell receptor beta chains follows, all from one sample in a study of blood T cell repertoires in COVID-19. The assay was immunoSEQ multiplex PCR, and TCRdb's table has in-frame clones only and misses some. Among approximately 280,000 clones listed, around 89% were seen once. The sample taken for sequencing was peripheral blood. The receptors originated from a man in his forties or fifties with acute or convalescent COVID-19. Each CDR3 is given with its conserved first and last residue. D genes are given only for firm matches. Some rows have no size entry. The others give once, few or many, or a class for an expanded clone.

TRBJ2-3 TRBD2 16 TRBV24-1 once CATSGASGASTDTQYF TGTGCCACCAGTGGAGCTAGCGGGGCTAGCACAGATACGCAGTATTTT
TRBJ2-1 TRBD1 17 TRBV10-1 NA CASSESTGTGPYNEQFF TGCGCCAGCAGTGAGTCGACCGGGACAGGGCCATACAATGAGCAGTTCTTC
TRBJ2-2 NA 16 TRBV7-9 NA CASRLEQGSTTGELFF TGTGCCAGCAGACTAGAACAGGGTTCGACCACCGGGGAGCTGTTTTTT
TRBJ1-3 NA 15 TRBV9 few CASSLTIGLGNTIYF TGTGCCAGCAGCTTAACAATTGGCTTAGGAAACACCATATATTTT
TRBJ2-7 TRBD1 16 TRBV18 NA CASSPGLGQGFPEQYF TGTGCCAGCTCACCAGGATTGGGACAGGGTTTTCCCGAGCAGTACTTC
TRBJ2-3 TRBD1 14 TRBV6-5 NA CASRGTGGADTQYF TGTGCCAGCAGGGGGACAGGGGGCGCAGATACGCAGTATTTT
TRBJ2-7 TRBD2 13 TRBV10-3 NA CAISVGGSYEQYF TGTGCCATCAGTGTCGGGGGGTCCTACGAGCAGTACTTC
TRBJ1-1 NA 13 TRBV10-1 many CASQQGLNTEAFF TGCGCCAGTCAACAGGGCTTGAACACTGAAGCTTTCTTT
TRBJ2-7 NA 13 TRBV24-1 once CATSSLLGAKQYF TGTGCCACCAGCAGTCTTCTGGGGGCTAAGCAGTACTTC
TRBJ1-1 NA 14 TRBV5-1 NA CASTATELNTEAFF TGCGCCAGCACCGCGACAGAATTGAACACTGAAGCTTTCTTT